Listed below are T cell receptor beta chains from one sample, sequenced in a study of T cell responses to AZD1222 COVID-19 vaccine. Profiled with immunoSEQ multiplex PCR; TCRdb holds only in-frame clones, not every one. The sample lists fewer than 150,000 clones, about nine tenths seen once, with more than 3% in the top ten. Sequencing was performed on peripheral blood, taken on day 0 of AZD1222 vaccination. These receptor sequences come from an adult in good health. The CDR3 runs from the conserved cysteine through the conserved F or W. The D gene is left open where the match is weak. Size is stated for part of the rows, as once, few or many counts, or as a class when the clone is expanded.

>-|TRBV9|TRBJ2-5|-
TGTGCCAGCAGCGTTGGGGTTATGGGGACCCAGTACTTC
CASSVGVMGTQYF
>TRBD1|TRBV18|TRBJ2-6|once
TGTGCCAGCTCACAACTTCCGGGACAGAAAACCTCTGGGGCCAACGTCCTGACTTTC
CASSQLPGQKTSGANVLTF
>-|TRBV18|TRBJ1-2|-
TGTGCCAGCTCACCACTAATGCTCCAGTCCTATGGCTACACCTTC
CASSPLMLQSYGYTF
>-|TRBV19|TRBJ1-1|-
TGTGCCAGTATGGGGGACAACACTGAAGCTTTCTTT
CASMGDNTEAFF
>TRBD1|TRBV6-5|TRBJ2-7|-
TGTGCCAGCAGGACAGGGGTCTCAGCGTACGAGCAGTACTTC
CASRTGVSAYEQYF
>-|TRBV19|TRBJ2-5|-
TGTGCCAGTAGTACTGGTCAGGGGATGGAGACCCAGTACTTC
CASSTGQGMETQYF
>TRBD2|TRBV11-3|TRBJ2-3|-
TGTGCCAGCAGCCCCGACCGCGAGGGACGGGGAGGGGATACGCAGTATTTT
CASSPDREGRGGDTQYF
>TRBD1|TRBV9|TRBJ1-1|-
TGTGCCAGCCACGAACGTACAGGGGAGGGAAACACTGAAGCTTTCTTT
CASHERTGEGNTEAFF
>-|TRBV29-1|TRBJ2-2|-
TGCAGCGTTGAAGCAGGGGGAGGAACCGGGGAGCTGTTTTTT
CSVEAGGGTGELFF
>TRBD1|TRBV11-2|TRBJ1-1|-
TGTGCCAGCAGCGCGAGACAGGGGGCTCCGAACACTGAAGCTTTCTTT
CASSARQGAPNTEAFF
>-|TRBV19|TRBJ1-3|-
TGTGCCAGTAGTATGGCCGGTCTGGGCGGCGACTCTGGAAACACCATATATTTT
CASSMAGLGGDSGNTIYF
>-|TRBV5-1|TRBJ2-5|-
TGCGCCAGCAGCTTTCGGGATCGGGTCCAAGAGACCCAGTACTTC
CASSFRDRVQETQYF
>-|TRBV6-1|TRBJ2-7|-
TGTGCCAGCAGTGAATGGGGTAGCGGCGGCGTCCCCTACGAGCAGTACTTC
CASSEWGSGGVPYEQYF
>TRBD1|TRBV12-5|TRBJ1-2|-
TGTGCTAGTGGCATGGACAGGGAAGGTGGCTACACCTTC
CASGMDREGGYTF
>TRBD2|TRBV14|TRBJ2-5|-
TGTGCCAGCAGCCCCGGACTAGCGGGGGTCTATGAGACCCAGTACTTC
CASSPGLAGVYETQYF
>-|TRBV11-2|TRBJ1-6|-
TGTGCCAGCAGGATAGAAGGGAGGGGGGGTTCACCCCTCCACTTT
CASRIEGRGGSPLHF
>-|TRBV27|TRBJ2-1|-
TGTGCCAGCAGTTCCCTCCAAAACTCTTTCCCCTCCTACAATGAGCAGTTCTTC
CASSSLQNSFPSYNEQFF